This T cell receptor beta chain is drawn from a study of shared clonotypes between healthy human individuals. The CDR3 covers 16 residues. V shed 4 bases, J shed 3 bases, and the junction held 11 bases outside the gene matches. Germline CDR1 is SGHRS and CDR2 is YFSETQ. Some clones are missing from TCRdb's copy, which holds only in-frame ones; the method was immunoSEQ multiplex PCR. The sample consists of a few million clones, 90% to 95% of them appearing once. The sequenced material came from naive CD4+ T cells from PBMCs. This sample's subset: CD45RA+ positively selected. The source of this sequence is a man aged 18 to 30 in good health. Some clones in this sample may be carry-over from other donors' samples. The chain has TRBV5-1 and TRBJ1-1; 8 nucleotides agree with TRBD1. CDR3: CASSPRQGARDTEAFF. CDR3 nucleotide sequence: TGCGCCAGCAGCCCCAGGCAGGGGGCGCGTGACACTGAAGCTTTCTTT.